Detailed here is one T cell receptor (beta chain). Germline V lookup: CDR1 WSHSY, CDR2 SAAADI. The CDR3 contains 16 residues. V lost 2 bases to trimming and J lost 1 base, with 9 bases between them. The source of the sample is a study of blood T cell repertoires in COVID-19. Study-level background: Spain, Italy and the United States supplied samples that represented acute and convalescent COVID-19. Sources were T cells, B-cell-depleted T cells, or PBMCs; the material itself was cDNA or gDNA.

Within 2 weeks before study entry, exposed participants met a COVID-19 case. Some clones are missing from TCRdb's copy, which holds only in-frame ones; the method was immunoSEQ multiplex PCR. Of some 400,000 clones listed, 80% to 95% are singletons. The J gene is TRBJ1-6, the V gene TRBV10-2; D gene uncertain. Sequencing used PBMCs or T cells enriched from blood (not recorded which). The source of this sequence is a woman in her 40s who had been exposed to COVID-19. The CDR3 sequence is CASSEVRGSYNSPLHF. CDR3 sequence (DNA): TGCGCCAGCAGTGAGGTCCGGGGTTCCTATAATTCACCCCTCCACTTT.